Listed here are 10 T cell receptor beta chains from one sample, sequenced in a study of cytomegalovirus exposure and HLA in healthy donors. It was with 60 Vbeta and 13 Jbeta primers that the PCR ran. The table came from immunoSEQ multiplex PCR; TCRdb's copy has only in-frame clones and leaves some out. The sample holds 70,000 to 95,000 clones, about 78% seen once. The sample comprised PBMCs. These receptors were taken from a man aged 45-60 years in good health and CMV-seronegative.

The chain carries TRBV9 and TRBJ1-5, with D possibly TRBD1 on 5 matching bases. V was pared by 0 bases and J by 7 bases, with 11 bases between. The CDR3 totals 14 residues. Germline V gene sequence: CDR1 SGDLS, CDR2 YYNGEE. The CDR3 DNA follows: TGTGCCAGCAGCGTAGATGGGGGGATGCAGCCCCAGCATTTT. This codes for CASSVDGGMQPQHF.

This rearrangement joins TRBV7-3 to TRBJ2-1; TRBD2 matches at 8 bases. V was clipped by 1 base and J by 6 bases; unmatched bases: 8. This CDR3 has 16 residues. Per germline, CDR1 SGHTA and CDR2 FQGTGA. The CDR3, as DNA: TGTGCCAGCAGCTTAAGTCAACGGGGGGGCCGCAATGAGCAGTTCTTC. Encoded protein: CASSLSQRGGRNEQFF.

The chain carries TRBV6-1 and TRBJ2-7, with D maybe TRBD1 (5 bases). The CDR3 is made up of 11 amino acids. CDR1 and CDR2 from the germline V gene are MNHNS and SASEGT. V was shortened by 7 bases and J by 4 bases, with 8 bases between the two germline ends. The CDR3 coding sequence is TGTGCCAGCACGCAGGGTTACGAGCAGTACTTC. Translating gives CASTQGYEQYF.

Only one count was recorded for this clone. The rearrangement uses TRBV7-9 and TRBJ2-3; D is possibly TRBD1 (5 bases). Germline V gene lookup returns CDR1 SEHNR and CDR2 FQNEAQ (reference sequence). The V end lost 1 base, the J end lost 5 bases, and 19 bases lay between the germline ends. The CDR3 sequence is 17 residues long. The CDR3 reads CASSLDLFQGSKDTQYF. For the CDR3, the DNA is TGTGCCAGCAGCTTAGATCTGTTTCAGGGATCAAAAGATACGCAGTATTTT.

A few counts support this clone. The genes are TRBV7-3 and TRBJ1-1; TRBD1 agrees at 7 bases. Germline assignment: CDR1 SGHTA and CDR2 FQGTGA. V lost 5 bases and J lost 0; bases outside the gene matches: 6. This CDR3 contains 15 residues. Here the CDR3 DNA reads TGTGCCAGCAGCACCCAGGGACAGTTGAACACTGAAGCTTTCTTT. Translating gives CASSTQGQLNTEAFF.

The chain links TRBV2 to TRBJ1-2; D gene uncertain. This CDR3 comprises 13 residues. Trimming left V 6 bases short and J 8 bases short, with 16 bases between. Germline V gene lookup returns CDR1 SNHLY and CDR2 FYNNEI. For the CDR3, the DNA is TGTGCCAGCAGCCGCTCAAGCCCGGGGGGCTACACCTTC. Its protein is CASSRSSPGGYTF.

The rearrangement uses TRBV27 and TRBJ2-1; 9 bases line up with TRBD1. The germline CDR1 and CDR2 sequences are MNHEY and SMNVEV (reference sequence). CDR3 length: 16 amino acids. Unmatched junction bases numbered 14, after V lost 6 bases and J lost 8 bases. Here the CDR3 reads CASRPDPGTGFYEQFF. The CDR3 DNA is TGTGCCAGCAGACCCGATCCCGGGACAGGGTTCTATGAGCAGTTCTTC.

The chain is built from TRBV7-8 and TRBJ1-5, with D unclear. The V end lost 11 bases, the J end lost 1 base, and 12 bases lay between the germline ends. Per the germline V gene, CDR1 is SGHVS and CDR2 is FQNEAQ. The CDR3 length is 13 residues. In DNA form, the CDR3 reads TGTGCCTCTTCGGGTCGGAGCAATCAGCCCCAGCATTTT. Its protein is CASSGRSNQPQHF.

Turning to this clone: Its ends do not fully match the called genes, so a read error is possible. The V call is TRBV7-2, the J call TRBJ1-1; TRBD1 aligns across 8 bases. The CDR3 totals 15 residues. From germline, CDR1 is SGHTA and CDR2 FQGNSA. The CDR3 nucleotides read TGTGCCAGCAGCCTAGCCGGGACAGGACCAATACGGGCTTTCTTT. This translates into CASSLAGTGPIRAFF.

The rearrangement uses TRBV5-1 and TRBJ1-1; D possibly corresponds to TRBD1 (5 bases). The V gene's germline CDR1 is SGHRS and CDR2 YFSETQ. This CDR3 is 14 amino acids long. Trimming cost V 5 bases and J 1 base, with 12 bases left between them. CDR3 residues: CASRLDSANTEAFF. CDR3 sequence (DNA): TGCGCCAGCAGGTTAGACAGTGCGAACACTGAAGCTTTCTTT.